This T cell receptor beta chain was retrieved from a study of blood T cell repertoires in COVID-19. Study context: T cells, B-cell-depleted T cells, or PBMCs supplied cDNA or gDNA.

Sequenced by immunoSEQ multiplex PCR; TCRdb stores in-frame clones only, minus some. Among roughly 200,000 clones, approximately 85% were seen once, and the ten largest hold around 6%. The cohort comprised adults aged about 18 to 90 years residing in approximately 22 US areas. Assignment of participants to cohorts was predicated upon participant-reported clinical history. J gave up 7 bases and V 1 base, and 5 bases lay outside the gene matches. CDR3 size: 16 residues. Germline CDR1 is SGHVS and CDR2 is FQNEAQ. The material sequenced was PBMCs or T cells enriched from blood (not recorded which). J is TRBJ1-5 and V is TRBV7-8, with 12 bases matching TRBD1. The clonotype originates from a middle-aged man with acute COVID-19. This CDR3 reads CASSLESGTGGQPQHF. CDR3 in DNA: TGTGCCAGCAGCTTAGAGTCTGGGACAGGGGGCCAGCCCCAGCATTTT.